The 27 T cell receptor beta chains presented below share a single source sample, sequenced in a study of CD8+ T cells in alopecia areata. Extraction of RNA preceded its reverse transcription into cDNA, which served as the sequencing template. Some clones are missing from TCRdb's copy, which holds only in-frame ones; the method was immunoSEQ multiplex PCR. The top ten clones hold 4.5% to 6% of a sample with about 200,000 clones, 45% to 70% of them seen once. The specimen was CD8+ T cells sorted from blood. These TCRs come from a human donor in good health.

This clone showed up just a few times. This sequence joins TRBV7-2 and TRBJ1-1; weak D call: TRBD1 (5 bases). Germline CDR1 and CDR2: SGHTA and FQGNSA. With 5 bases removed from V and 2 bases from J, the gap between germline ends came to 12 bases. This CDR3 has 14 residues. The CDR3, as DNA: TGTGCCAGCAGCAGGTACAGGTTTAACACTGAAGCTTTCTTT. Encoded protein: CASSRYRFNTEAFF.

This sequence joins TRBV9 and TRBJ1-1, with D possibly TRBD1 on 5 matching bases. The CDR3 sequence is 13 residues long. The germline V gene has CDR1 SGDLS and CDR2 YYNGEE. The germline V and J ends were trimmed by 2 bases and 8 bases, with 13 bases remaining between them. CDR3 sequence (DNA): TGTGCCAGCAGCGTGGGGGATTCTACCGAAGCTTTCTTT. Amino acids: CASSVGDSTEAFF.

The chain is built from TRBV13 and TRBJ2-5; D gene uncertain. V lost 1 base and J 5 bases, leaving 8 bases between the germline ends. Germline V gene lookup returns CDR1 PRHDT and CDR2 FYEKMQ (reference sequence). The CDR3 runs to 13 residues. The CDR3 DNA reads TGTGCCAGCAGCTTAGCCGGAAGCGAGACCCAGTACTTC. It codes for CASSLAGSETQYF.

V gene TRBV9 combines with J gene TRBJ1-6; no reliable D call. CDR3 size: 12 residues. Germline CDR1 and CDR2: SGDLS and YYNGEE. The CDR3 nucleotides read TGTCTAACGGGTACGCGCAATTCACCCCTCCACTTT. It translates to CLTGTRNSPLHF.

The genes are TRBV4-1 and TRBJ2-5, with D possibly TRBD1 on 5 matching bases. This CDR3 is 16 amino acids long. Trimming cost V 5 bases and J 2 bases, with 18 bases left between them. Germline loops: CDR1 MGHRA, CDR2 YSYEKL. CDR3 bases: TGCGCCAGCAGCGGGATAGGAACCCGACAGCAAGAGACCCAGTACTTC. Protein: CASSGIGTRQQETQYF.

For this clone: The sample carries other DNA sequences with the same CDR3. The genes are TRBV7-9 and TRBJ1-5; D is ambiguous. The germline V gene encodes CDR1 SEHNR and CDR2 FQNEAQ (reference sequence). The CDR3 has 13 amino acids. V lost 3 bases to trimming and J lost 0 bases, with 3 bases between them. CDR3 protein: CASSLNSNQPQHF. The CDR3 DNA follows: TGTGCCAGCAGCTTGAATAGCAATCAGCCCCAGCATTTT.

This clone was detected a few times. The chain carries TRBV4-2 and TRBJ2-4; D gene ambiguous. CDR3 length: 17 residues. V lost 1 base to trimming and J lost 1 base, with 14 bases between them. Germline CDR1 LGHNA, CDR2 YNFKEQ. This CDR3 reads CASSQAHPSVAKNIQYF. CDR3 coding DNA: TGTGCCAGCAGCCAAGCCCACCCTAGTGTGGCCAAAAACATTCAGTACTTC.

The chain combines TRBV7-6 with TRBJ2-5; D not resolved. The CDR3 covers 14 residues. CDR1 SGHVS and CDR2 FNYEAQ come from the germline V gene. The V end was cut by 6 bases, the J end by 7 bases, with 18 bases between. In DNA form, the CDR3 reads TGTGCCAGCAGGTCAAGTGGGGTCTACCGGACCCAGTACTTC. This gives the protein CASRSSGVYRTQYF.

This clone showed up just once. The CDR3 here is CASSLVQGDGYTF. The DNA for the CDR3 is TGTGCCAGCAGCTTGGTACAGGGGGATGGCTACACCTTC. The chain has TRBV5-4 and TRBJ1-2, with 8 bases fitting TRBD1. The V and J ends lost 0 bases and 6 bases, in that order; junction bases with no gene match: 1. The CDR3 length is 13 residues. The germline gives CDR1 SGHNT, CDR2 YYREEE (reference sequence).

The chain uses TRBV7-6 and TRBJ1-1; D is unresolved. Trimming removed 4 bases from V and 5 bases from J, with 5 bases in between. Germline loops: CDR1 SGHVS, CDR2 FNYEAQ. This CDR3 is 11 amino acids long. CDR3 sequence (DNA): TGTGCCAGCAGCTCCTCAACTGAAGCTTTCTTT. It translates to CASSSSTEAFF.

In its sample, this clone was seen a few times. This chain links TRBV25-1 with TRBJ2-2, with TRBD2 identical over 8 bases. Unmatched junction bases numbered 7, after V lost 5 bases and J lost 5 bases. Germline CDR1 MGHDK, CDR2 SYGVNS. The CDR3 length is 15 residues. The CDR3 region has the DNA TGTGCCAGCAGTCCGCCGGGACTAGGAACCGGGGAGCTGTTTTTT. Protein sequence: CASSPPGLGTGELFF.

The gene calls are TRBV6-5 and TRBJ2-7; 7 positions match TRBD2. CDR1 and CDR2 (germline): MNHEY, SVGAGI. This CDR3 comprises 12 residues. The trim removed 4 bases at V and 7 bases at J, leaving 4 bases unmatched. Written as DNA, the CDR3 is TGTGCCAGCAGTTTGGGGGGGACTGAGCAGTACTTC. Its translation: CASSLGGTEQYF.

The chain uses TRBV15 and TRBJ1-5; D not resolved. There are 14 residues in the CDR3. Germline V gene sequence: CDR1 LNHNV, CDR2 YYDKDF (reference sequence). Trimming cost V 0 bases and J 0 bases, with 3 bases left between them. DNA of the CDR3: TGTGCCACCAGCAGAGATATTAGCAATCAGCCCCAGCATTTT. Residues: CATSRDISNQPQHF.

The J gene is TRBJ2-7, the V gene TRBV7-8; D perhaps matches TRBD2 (5 bases). Germline CDR1 SGHVS, CDR2 FQNEAQ. CDR3 size: 17 residues. V shed 5 bases and J shed 2 bases, with 22 bases lying between them. CDR3 DNA sequence: TGTGCCAGCAGCGCCATTGTAAACGGGGATCTTACCTACGAGCAGTACTTC. Its protein product is CASSAIVNGDLTYEQYF.

The chain has TRBV18 and TRBJ2-5, with 8 bases fitting TRBD1. The CDR3 spans 15 residues. Germline trimming cut 3 bases from V and 1 base from J; bases unmatched to any gene: 4. Germline V gives CDR1 KGHSH, CDR2 LQKENI. CDR3 in amino acids: CASSPGDRLQETQYF. The CDR3 region has the DNA TGTGCCAGCTCACCGGGGGACAGGCTCCAAGAGACCCAGTACTTC.

The genes are TRBV29-1 and TRBJ1-2; unclear D gene. Germline CDR1 is SQVTM and CDR2 is ANQGSEA. The V and J ends lost 1 base and 12 bases respectively, with 18 bases between them. The CDR3 covers 13 residues. CDR3 region: CSVEGDNEGTNTF. The DNA of the CDR3 is TGCAGCGTTGAAGGAGACAATGAGGGAACAAACACCTTC.

This sequence joins TRBV5-6 and TRBJ2-5; 7 bases fit TRBD2. Germline CDR1 SGHDT, CDR2 YYEEEE. V was clipped by 4 bases and J by 2 bases; unmatched bases: 14. The CDR3 length is 17 residues. For the CDR3, the DNA is TGTGCCAGCAGCCCACAGGTAGGAGCGGGGAGTCAAGAGACCCAGTACTTC. It yields the protein CASSPQVGAGSQETQYF.

The V gene is TRBV27, the J gene TRBJ2-7; D perhaps matches TRBD1 (6 bases). From germline, CDR1 is MNHEY and CDR2 SMNVEV (reference sequence). The CDR3 runs 12 residues. V lost 3 bases, J lost 7 bases, and 10 bases lay in between. The CDR3 loop reads CASSFIGGEQYF. CDR3 DNA sequence: TGTGCCAGCAGTTTTATAGGGGGAGAGCAGTACTTC.

This chain connects TRBV30 to TRBJ2-2; TRBD1 aligns across 10 bases. The trim removed 2 bases at V and 6 bases at J, leaving 3 bases unmatched. This CDR3 comprises 14 residues. Germline-derived CDR1 and CDR2 are GTSNPN and SVGIG (reference sequence). CDR3 coding DNA: TGTGCCTGGAGTCGAGGACAGGGGGCCGGGGAGCTGTTTTTT. Translated: CAWSRGQGAGELFF.

CDR3 bases: TGCAGCGATAGCGGGGGGACGTACAATGAGCAGTTCTTC. This sequence encodes CSDSGGTYNEQFF. The chain combines TRBV29-1 with TRBJ2-1, with 10 nucleotides matching TRBD2. CDR3 length equals 13 residues. V shed 7 bases and J 4 bases; nucleotides not matched to a gene: 4. Germline V gene data show CDR1 as SQVTM and CDR2 as ANQGSEA.

The V call is TRBV14, the J call TRBJ2-1; unclear D gene. From germline, CDR1 is SGHDN and CDR2 FVKESK. The CDR3 has 14 amino acids. V lost 3 bases, J lost 6 bases, and 12 bases lay in between. The CDR3 is CASSQAALINEQFF. In nucleotides, the CDR3 is TGTGCCAGCAGCCAGGCAGCCTTAATCAATGAGCAGTTCTTC.

The chain couples TRBV15 to TRBJ2-1, with D possibly being TRBD1 (6 bases). With 6 bases removed from V and 3 bases from J, the gap between germline ends came to 12 bases. This CDR3 contains 14 residues. CDR1 LNHNV and CDR2 YYDKDF come from the germline V gene (reference sequence). DNA of the CDR3: TGTGCCACCAGAGGACAGACAAACTACAATGAGCAGTTCTTC. Translating it yields CATRGQTNYNEQFF.

The chain employs TRBV5-6 and TRBJ1-1, with D possibly TRBD1 on 5 matching bases. V lost 0 bases to trimming and J lost 2 bases, with 8 bases between them. CDR3 size: 14 residues. Per germline, CDR1 SGHDT and CDR2 YYEEEE. This CDR3 is CASSLGGGNTEAFF. In DNA form, the CDR3 reads TGTGCCAGCAGCTTGGGCGGGGGAAACACTGAAGCTTTCTTT. The variable domain in full, with the rest retrieved from reference TRBV5-6 and TRBJ1-1, is DAGVTQSPTHLIKTRGQQVTLRCSPKSGHDTVSWYQQALGQGPQFIFQYYEEEERQRGNFPDRFSGHQFPNYSSELNVNALLLGDSALYLCASSLGGGNTEAFFGQGTRLTVV.

The chain is built from TRBV30 and TRBJ2-7; D uncertain. This CDR3 has 11 amino acids. In germline, CDR1 is GTSNPN, CDR2 SVGIG (reference sequence). V gave up 7 bases and J gave up 5 bases, with 12 bases separating them. Here the CDR3 DNA reads TGTGCCTCGACGGACGGCCACGAGCAGTACTTC. Translation: CASTDGHEQYF.

This chain links TRBV29-1 with TRBJ1-1; 7 positions match TRBD1. The CDR3 consists of 13 residues. The V segment lost 8 bases and the J segment 5 bases; nucleotides outside the gene matches: 11. The germline gives CDR1 SQVTM, CDR2 ANQGSEA. Written as DNA, the CDR3 is TGCAGCCACACACAGGGGTTGCGGACTGAAGCTTTCTTT. It specifies CSHTQGLRTEAFF.

This clone was picked up a small number of times. This chain joins TRBV13 and TRBJ2-1, with 10 nucleotides matching TRBD2. The trim removed 5 bases at V and 8 bases at J, leaving 9 bases unmatched. Looked up from germline, CDR1 is PRHDT and CDR2 is FYEKMQ (reference sequence). The CDR3 covers 15 residues. The CDR3 here is CASSVAGGLSHEQFF. The CDR3 nucleotides read TGTGCCAGCAGCGTAGCGGGGGGCCTAAGCCATGAGCAGTTCTTC.

This clone was counted between two and nine times. V usage is TRBV7-7 and J usage is TRBJ1-3; no clear D. The germline gives CDR1 SSHAT, CDR2 FNYEAQ (reference sequence). The CDR3 is made up of 15 amino acids. Trimming took 1 base from V and 2 from J, leaving 9 bases between them. The CDR3 region is CASSLGPGPGNTIYF. CDR3 nucleotide sequence: TGTGCCAGCAGCTTAGGGCCAGGCCCTGGAAACACCATATATTTT.